Sequencing of this TCR beta chain was carried out in a study of CD8 T cells in ankylosing spondylitis. TCRdb re-called the 5' RACE reads with MiXCR, one entry per CDR3 protein. Of about 540,000 distinct CDR3 sequences listed, about 12% are singletons. Findings and caveats of the study: Reactive arthritis synovial fluid and blood previously showed some of these motif variants. Disease-linked clones, CD8+, were relatively rare in peripheral blood. About 8 highly homologous variants formed a TCR beta motif that appeared characteristic of ankylosing spondylitis blood.

This clonotype was counted a few times. Its target is unknown. V trimming: 6 bases; J trimming: 9 bases; junction bases outside the gene matches: 7. Germline CDR1 is WNHNN and CDR2 is SYGVQD (reference sequence). The CDR3 extends over 13 amino acids. V usage is TRBV10-1 and J usage is TRBJ2-1; 8 positions match TRBD2. Sequenced material: blood, either unsorted or a sorted T cell fraction (not recorded which). This receptor was obtained from a male donor with ankylosing spondylitis. The CDR3 is CASRGSGKAEQFF. The CDR3 bases are TGCGCCAGCAGAGGTAGCGGGAAGGCTGAGCAGTTCTTC.